This T cell receptor beta chain was recovered during a study of shared clonotypes between healthy human individuals. Trimming took off 2 bases at V and 2 bases at J, with 9 bases between the two ends. CDR1 is SGHTA and CDR2 is FQGNSA in the germline V gene. CDR3 length equals 14 residues. Sequenced by immunoSEQ multiplex PCR; TCRdb stores in-frame clones only, minus some. The sample shows fewer than 850,000 clones, about 78% of them seen only once. This clone was found once. At the DNA level, this CDR3 is encoded by other sequences in the same sample as well. Material: memory CD4+ T cells sorted from blood. Noted subset: CD45RA-negative fraction. This chain connects TRBV7-2 to TRBJ2-5, with unresolved D. The clonotype originates from a woman aged 25-40 years in good health. The CDR3 DNA reads TGTGCCAGCAGCTTATGGACGGTACAAGAGACCCAGTACTTC. This sequence encodes CASSLWTVQETQYF. The variable domain in full, with the rest retrieved from reference TRBV7-2 and TRBJ2-5, is GAGVSQSPSNKVTEKGKDVELRCDPISGHTALYWYRQSLGQGLEFLIYFQGNSAPDKSGLPSDRFSAERTGGSVSTLTIQRTQQEDSAVYLCASSLWTVQETQYFGPGTRLLVL.